These T cell receptor beta chains were read from a single sample in a study of CD8+CD57+ T cells in acquired aplastic anemia. TCRdb independently ran MiXCR on the reads; one entry per CDR3 protein. Seen here are 400,000 to 500,000 distinct CDR3 sequences, 65% to 75% observed once, and the top ten hold approximately 3.9%. The sequencing sample was made of sorted CD4+, CD8+, or CD8+CD57+ T cells (not recorded which) from PBMCs. These receptors were taken from a human donor in good health, serving as a control. CDR3s leave out the opening cysteine and the closing phenylalanine or tryptophan. Each record gives: J gene, V gene, CDR3 protein.

>TRBJ2-2|TRBV7-9
ASSLYTGELF
>TRBJ1-5|TRBV24-1
ATSDSGPTGNQPQH
>TRBJ1-2|TRBV29-1
SVPGQWFNLGYT
>TRBJ2-3|TRBV5-1
ASSLTGTQSQY
>TRBJ1-1|TRBV4-1
ASRENRGPEAF
>TRBJ2-7|TRBV5-1
ASSYRVAHGPYEQY
>TRBJ1-2|TRBV5-1
ASSIGGHGYT
>TRBJ1-1|TRBV29-1
SVESAGGVLVEAF
>TRBJ2-1|TRBV7-3
ASSSYRGMGDEQF
>TRBJ1-6|TRBV7-9
ASSYGQDHNSPLH
>TRBJ2-3|TRBV12-3/TRBV12-4
ATSVVFGATDTQY
>TRBJ2-1|TRBV5-6
ASGQGPAYNEQF
>TRBJ1-3|TRBV15
ATSSARTGCGHTIY
>TRBJ1-5|TRBV20-1
SAISGNQPPGSNQPQH
>TRBJ1-1|TRBV10-3
AITGAVNTEAF
>TRBJ2-7|TRBV13
ASSVQNRVISS
>TRBJ1-5|TRBV11-3
ASNGERSSNQPQH
>TRBJ1-6|TRBV20-1
SASPRSSYNSPLH
>TRBJ2-7|TRBV20-1
SATTEQGSEQY
>TRBJ2-7|TRBV2
ASSLRHALVYGYS
>TRBJ2-2|TRBV24-1
ATCRRQGFGELF